This TCR beta chain came from a study of T-cell memory formation after mild COVID-19. The wider study: There were largely donor-specific TCR clusters. Points from the study as a whole: Memory sampled before infection contained some responding clones, suggesting cross-reactive memory joined. Of the contracting clones, CD4+ ones lay mainly in CM and EM, and CD8+ ones in EMRA. Day 15 to 85 contracting clones showed balanced CD4/CD8; day 15 to 37 expanders favored CD4+.

This clonotype has more than one count but fewer than ten. No antigen is known for it. V dropped 1 base and J dropped 1 base, with 7 bases sitting between them. Germline CDR1 is SGHVS and CDR2 is FNYEAQ. This CDR3 has 14 amino acids. TCRdb ran MiXCR on the 5' RACE reads and lists one entry per CDR3 protein. Of approximately 390,000 distinct CDR3 sequences detected, about 17% appear once; the ten largest clones hold 20% to 25%. The TCR comes from a man between 18 and 29 years old who had mild COVID-19 (a few samples of this study predate the infection). Cell type and time point are not known. V usage is TRBV7-6 and J usage is TRBJ1-1; D is uncertain. Input material: PBMCs or a T cell subset sorted from them (not recorded which). Here the CDR3 reads CASSLVRGNTEAFF. Here the CDR3 DNA reads TGTGCCAGCAGCTTAGTGCGGGGGAACACTGAAGCTTTCTTT.